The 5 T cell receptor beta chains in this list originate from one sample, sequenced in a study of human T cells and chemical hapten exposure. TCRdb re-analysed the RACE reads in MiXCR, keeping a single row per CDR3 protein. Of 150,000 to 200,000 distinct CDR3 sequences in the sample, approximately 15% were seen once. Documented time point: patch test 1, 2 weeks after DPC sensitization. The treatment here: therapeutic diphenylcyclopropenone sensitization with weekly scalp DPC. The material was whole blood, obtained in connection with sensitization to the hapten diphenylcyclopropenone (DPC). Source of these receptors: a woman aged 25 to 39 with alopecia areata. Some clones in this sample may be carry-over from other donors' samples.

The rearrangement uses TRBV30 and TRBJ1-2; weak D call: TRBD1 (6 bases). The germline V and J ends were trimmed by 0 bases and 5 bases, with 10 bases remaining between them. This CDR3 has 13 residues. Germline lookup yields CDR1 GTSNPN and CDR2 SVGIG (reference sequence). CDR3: CAWSVVGTYGYTF. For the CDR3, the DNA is TGTGCCTGGAGTGTAGTTGGGACATATGGCTACACCTTC.

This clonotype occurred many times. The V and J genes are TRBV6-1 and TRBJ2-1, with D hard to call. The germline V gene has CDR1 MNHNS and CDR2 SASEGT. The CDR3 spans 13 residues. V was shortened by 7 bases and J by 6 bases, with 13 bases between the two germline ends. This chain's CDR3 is CASILMYSNEQFF. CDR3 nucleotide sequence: TGTGCCAGCATACTAATGTATTCCAATGAGCAGTTCTTC.

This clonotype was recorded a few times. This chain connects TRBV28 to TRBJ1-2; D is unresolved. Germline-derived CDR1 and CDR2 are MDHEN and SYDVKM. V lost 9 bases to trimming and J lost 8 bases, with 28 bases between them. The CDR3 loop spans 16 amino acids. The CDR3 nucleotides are TGTGCCAGTGAATGGGGAAGAGGGAATTGGGCGGAAGGCTACACCTTC. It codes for CASEWGRGNWAEGYTF.

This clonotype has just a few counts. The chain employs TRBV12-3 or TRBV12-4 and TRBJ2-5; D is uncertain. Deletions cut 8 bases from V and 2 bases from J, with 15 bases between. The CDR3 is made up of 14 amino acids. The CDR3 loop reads CASELSDLQETQYF. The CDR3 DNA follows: TGTGCCAGCGAGCTCAGCGACCTACAAGAGACCCAGTACTTC.

The CDR3: CASTQFRGADTQYF. CDR3 DNA sequence: TGTGCCAGTACTCAGTTCCGGGGAGCAGATACGCAGTATTTT. The V and J genes are TRBV19 and TRBJ2-3, with a weak D call TRBD2 (5 bases). CDR3 length equals 14 residues. Germline V gene data show CDR1 as LNHDA and CDR2 as SQIVND (reference sequence). Trimming removed 7 bases at V and 4 bases at J, with 15 bases between.